Below are 13 T cell receptor beta chains sequenced from a single sample in a study of cytomegalovirus exposure and HLA in healthy donors. Primers: 60 Vbeta forward and 13 Jbeta reverse. The data were produced by immunoSEQ multiplex PCR, yet TCRdb's version contains in-frame clones alone and is incomplete. The data hold roughly 150,000 clones, with around 80% observed a single time. The specimen sequenced was PBMCs. The receptors stem from a woman aged 40 to 50 in good health and CMV-seronegative.

The chain is built from TRBV6-5 and TRBJ1-4; TRBD1 is a possible D gene (6 bases). Trimming cost V 0 bases and J 5 bases, with 10 bases left between them. The germline V gene encodes CDR1 MNHEY and CDR2 SVGAGI. The CDR3 consists of 15 residues. DNA of the CDR3: TGTGCCAGCAGTTACTCCGTAACAGGGAATGAAAAACTGTTTTTT. It translates to CASSYSVTGNEKLFF.

The count of this clone is one. The chain is built from TRBV10-2 and TRBJ2-5, with unresolved D. The DNA end favors TRBJ2-7, so the J call may be wrong. This CDR3 is built from 12 residues. Per germline, CDR1 WSHSY and CDR2 SAAADI. CDR3: CASSAQYYEQYF. The CDR3 DNA reads as TGCGCCAGCAGCGCCCAATACTACGAGCAGTACTTC.

The rearrangement uses TRBV5-8 and TRBJ1-5; D not certain. Per the germline V gene, CDR1 is SGHTS and CDR2 is YDEGEE. The CDR3 has 13 amino acids. The V gene lost 1 base and the J gene lost 7 bases, with 9 bases spanning the gap. CDR3 DNA: TGTGCCAGCAGCTTGACAGTCGTCCAGCCCCAGCATTTT. It translates to CASSLTVVQPQHF.

The J gene is TRBJ2-1, the V gene TRBV6-6; 13 positions match TRBD2. Germline loops: CDR1 MNHNY, CDR2 SVGAGI (reference sequence). The CDR3 is made up of 16 amino acids. The V and J ends lost 6 bases and 4 bases, in that order; junction bases with no gene match: 6. As DNA, the CDR3 is TGTGCCAGCAGGCAAGGGACTAGCGGGGCTTACAATGAGCAGTTCTTC. Translation: CASRQGTSGAYNEQFF.

For the CDR3, the DNA is TGTGCCAGCAGTGAAGGGCTAGCGGAGGTCGACGAGCAGTACTTC. Amino acid sequence: CASSEGLAEVDEQYF. This chain uses TRBV2 with TRBJ2-7; 7 bases fit TRBD2. The V and J ends lost 1 base and 5 bases, in that order; junction bases with no gene match: 8. In germline, CDR1 is SNHLY, CDR2 FYNNEI. CDR3 length: 15 residues.

The J gene is TRBJ1-1, the V gene TRBV5-6; 8 nucleotides agree with TRBD1. J gave up 7 bases and V 0 bases, and 5 bases lay outside the gene matches. This CDR3 spans 14 amino acids. Germline V gene data show CDR1 as SGHDT and CDR2 as YYEEEE. This CDR3 reads CASSLGTGIFEAFF. The CDR3 DNA is TGTGCCAGCAGCTTGGGGACAGGGATTTTTGAAGCTTTCTTT.

This chain joins TRBV7-9 and TRBJ1-1, with D perhaps TRBD1 (5 bases). Between the trimmed V and J ends, which lost 3 bases and 5 bases, there was a span of 13 bases. The CDR3 has 14 amino acids. Germline assignment: CDR1 SEHNR and CDR2 FQNEAQ (reference sequence). The CDR3 protein is CASSFNDGGTEAFF. The DNA for the CDR3 is TGTGCCAGCAGCTTTAACGACGGGGGGACTGAAGCTTTCTTT.

The chain links TRBV6-6 to TRBJ2-1; 9 nucleotides agree with TRBD2. Trimming cost V 8 bases and J 6 bases; bases outside gene matches: 11. From germline, CDR1 is MNHNY and CDR2 SVGAGI (reference sequence). This CDR3 comprises 15 residues. For the CDR3, the DNA is TGTGCCAGCTGGTCGGCGGGAGGGATCACCAATGAGCAGTTCTTC. Translation gives CASWSAGGITNEQFF.

The genes are TRBV19 and TRBJ1-2; D call uncertain. The germline V and J ends were trimmed by 3 bases and 5 bases, with 7 bases remaining between them. This CDR3 is 12 amino acids long. Germline values: CDR1 LNHDA, CDR2 SQIVND (reference sequence). CDR3 sequence reads: CASSIEEYGYTF. CDR3 sequence (DNA): TGTGCCAGTAGTATCGAGGAGTATGGCTACACCTTC.

This chain uses TRBV11-3 with TRBJ1-1, with TRBD1 matching 9 bases. This CDR3 spans 14 amino acids. Germline values: CDR1 SGHNT, CDR2 YENEEA. With V trimmed by 5 bases and J by 7 bases, 8 bases remained unmatched. CDR3 loop: CASSRTGEHGEAFF. CDR3 in DNA: TGTGCCAGCAGCCGGACAGGGGAACACGGTGAAGCTTTCTTT. Combining the CDR3 with reference TRBV11-3 and TRBJ1-1 gives the whole variable domain EAGVVQSPRYKIIEKKQPVAFWCNPISGHNTLYWYLQNLGQGPELLIRYENEEAVDDSQLPKDRFSAERLKGVDSTLKIQPAELGDSAVYLCASSRTGEHGEAFFGQGTRLTVV.

V and J are TRBV5-4 and TRBJ2-2, with 9 bases aligning to TRBD1. The CDR3 sequence is 14 residues long. The junction had 9 bases not matched to a gene; V was cut back by 8 bases and J by 7 bases. Germline CDR1 SGHNT, CDR2 YYREEE (reference sequence). CDR3 residues: CARIPGQGRGELFF. The CDR3 DNA reads TGTGCCAGAATTCCGGGACAGGGCCGCGGGGAGCTGTTTTTT.

The chain uses TRBV21-1 and TRBJ2-1; TRBD1 was called by the table and not checked on the DNA. TRBV21-1 is reported as a pseudogene. This CDR3 has 20 residues. The CDR3 DNA reads as TGTGCCAACACCCTTATCCCAAACAAGAAGACAGGGGGCCAGTACAATGAGCAGTTCTTC. It translates to CANTLIPNKKTGGQYNEQFF.

The V and J genes are TRBV19 and TRBJ1-5; D is uncertain. CDR1 and CDR2 (germline): LNHDA, SQIVND (reference sequence). This CDR3 is 13 amino acids long. V dropped 7 bases and J dropped 5 bases, with 12 bases sitting between them. The CDR3, as DNA: TGTGCCAGTACGGGGAGAGGTCATCAGCCCCAGCATTTT. Its translation: CASTGRGHQPQHF.